The 9 T cell receptor beta chains below come from one sample, sequenced in a study of blood T cell repertoires in COVID-19. Here immunoSEQ multiplex PCR was the method, and the copy in TCRdb shows in-frame clones only, minus some. The sample yields about 330,000 clones, approximately 85% seen once. Sequenced sample: peripheral blood. The source is a human donor in a cohort sampled during active COVID-19.

This clone was counted between two and nine times. The chain employs TRBV28 and TRBJ1-6, with a tentative D call TRBD1 (5 bases). Germline V gene data show CDR1 as MDHEN and CDR2 as SYDVKM. The CDR3 contains 15 residues. The V and J ends lost 2 bases and 5 bases respectively, with 10 bases between them. CDR3 in DNA: TGTGCCAGCAGTTTACCCAGGGCCCATAATTCACCCCTCCACTTT. It encodes CASSLPRAHNSPLHF.

This sequence joins TRBV5-6 and TRBJ2-5; D possibly corresponds to TRBD1 (5 bases). CDR1 and CDR2 (germline): SGHDT, YYEEEE. The CDR3 has 14 amino acids. Deletions cut 0 bases from V and 4 bases from J, with 10 bases between. The CDR3 DNA reads TGTGCCAGCAGCTTGGACAGGTCGGGAGAGACCCAGTACTTC. It translates to CASSLDRSGETQYF.

The CDR3 reads CASSPIPGQGGEQYF. The CDR3 nucleotides read TGTGCCAGCAGCCCTATTCCGGGACAGGGAGGCGAGCAGTACTTC. The chain couples TRBV9 to TRBJ2-7, with 9 nucleotides matching TRBD1. The CDR3 is made up of 15 amino acids. The V gene's germline CDR1 is SGDLS and CDR2 YYNGEE. V was pared by 4 bases and J by 6 bases, with 11 bases of the junction left unmatched.

This CDR3 is CASSSIGTGIEAFF. CDR3 sequence (DNA): TGCGCCAGCAGCTCGATAGGGACAGGGATTGAAGCTTTCTTT. The J gene is TRBJ1-1, the V gene TRBV5-1; 9 bases align to TRBD1. CDR1 is SGHRS and CDR2 is YFSETQ in the germline V gene. This CDR3 has 14 amino acids. V lost 3 bases and J lost 7; bases outside the gene matches: 7.

The chain has TRBV4-2 and TRBJ2-7; 9 bases fit TRBD1. Germline-derived CDR1 and CDR2 are LGHNA and YNFKEQ. The CDR3 contains 18 residues. The V gene end was trimmed by 1 base and the J gene end by 6 bases; junction bases not matched to a gene: 16. CDR3 residues: CASSQGGQGSAGLAEQYF. As DNA, the CDR3 is TGTGCCAGCAGCCAAGGGGGACAGGGTTCCGCCGGTTTGGCCGAGCAGTACTTC.

The chain has TRBV10-3 and TRBJ2-7, with 12 bases identical to TRBD2. V shed 3 bases, J shed 2 bases, and the junction held 2 bases outside the gene matches. The length of the CDR3 is 15 residues. The germline V gene encodes CDR1 ENHRY and CDR2 SYGVKD. The CDR3 sequence: CAISELAGGTYEQYF. The CDR3 DNA reads as TGTGCCATCAGTGAACTAGCGGGGGGAACCTACGAGCAGTACTTC.

The chain couples TRBV9 to TRBJ2-6; D call uncertain. There are 15 residues in the CDR3. The V end was cut by 4 bases, the J end by 0 bases, with 8 bases between. Germline CDR1 is SGDLS and CDR2 is YYNGEE. In nucleotides, the CDR3 is TGTGCCAGCAGCAGAACACCCTCTGGGGCCAACGTCCTGACTTTC. Translation gives CASSRTPSGANVLTF.

The gene calls are TRBV7-8 and TRBJ1-5; TRBD1 matches 10 bases. This CDR3 is built from 15 residues. Germline CDR1 SGHVS, CDR2 FQNEAQ. The V segment lost 4 bases and the J segment 4 bases; nucleotides outside the gene matches: 4. CDR3 nucleotides: TGTGCCAGCAGCTCCGGACAGGGGGGGAATCAGCCCCAGCATTTT. Translating gives CASSSGQGGNQPQHF.

The chain employs TRBV4-1 and TRBJ2-2, with 8 bases aligning to TRBD1. The germline CDR1 and CDR2 sequences are MGHRA and YSYEKL. V dropped 8 bases and J dropped 2; count of bases not matched to a gene: 7. The CDR3 length is 15 residues. CDR3 nucleotides: TGCGCCAGCGGTACCGGACAGGGCAACACCGGGGAGCTGTTTTTT. Protein sequence: CASGTGQGNTGELFF.